This entry concerns a single T cell receptor (beta chain). Its antigen is unknown. The data were taken from a study of T cells after yellow fever vaccination. Findings and limits, study-wide: It was the secondary response that reached its peak faster, day 5 versus 15, but it was weaker.

A process of 5'RACE template switching, which added a universal primer site and UMIs, was used to make TCR cDNA. Each CDR3 protein is one row after TCRdb ran MiXCR on the 5' RACE reads. The table includes 610,000 or so distinct CDR3 sequences, roughly an eighth detected once. Here the sequenced sample was PBMCs, taken on the day of the yellow fever booster vaccination. The TCR was taken from a man aged 25-40 years who received the YFV17D yellow fever vaccine.

CDR3 in amino acids: CASSLDPGQLYEQYF. Written as DNA, the CDR3 is TGTGCCAGCAGCTTGGACCCAGGGCAGCTCTACGAGCAGTACTTC. The chain combines TRBV5-6 with TRBJ2-7; D may be TRBD1 (5 bases). This CDR3 has 15 residues. Trimming left V 0 bases short and J 3 bases short, with 13 bases between. Germline V lookup: CDR1 SGHDT, CDR2 YYEEEE.